This T cell receptor (beta chain) was retrieved from a study of monozygotic twins with inflammatory bowel disease. CDR1 SGDLS and CDR2 YYNGEE come from the germline V gene. The length of the CDR3 is 14 residues. Through template switching, UMIs that included a 6-nucleotide sample barcode were added. TCRdb re-called the 5' RACE reads and catalogs CDR3 proteins one per entry, DNA excluded. The table for this sample gives roughly 200,000 distinct CDR3 sequences. The receptor comes from a human donor with ulcerative colitis or Crohn's disease, or a healthy co-twin of an affected twin (not recorded which). This chain joins TRBV9 and TRBJ2-2; the D call of TRBD1 rests on TCRdb alone, since no DNA is present to check it. Sequencing used blood. The CDR3 sequence: CASSPRTGSGELFF.